This record concerns one T cell receptor beta chain sequence. The data originate from a study of identical twins. V was trimmed by 6 bases and J by 4 bases, leaving 10 bases between them. The CDR3 loop spans 13 amino acids. CDR1 is MNHEY and CDR2 is SVGEGT in the germline V gene. MiXCR, applied by TCRdb to the 5' RACE reads, yields one record per CDR3 protein. The sample consists of around 450,000 distinct CDR3 sequences, approximately 15% of them appearing once. This sample also appeared in a second study, on yellow fever vaccine responses in identical twins.

J is TRBJ2-4 and V is TRBV6-2 or TRBV6-3, with no clear D. The sequence was obtained from a young woman in good health. Sequencing was carried out using CD4+ T cells sorted from blood. The CDR3 reads CASRPPSKNIQYF. For the CDR3, the DNA is TGTGCCAGCAGACCCCCGAGTAAAAACATTCAGTACTTC.